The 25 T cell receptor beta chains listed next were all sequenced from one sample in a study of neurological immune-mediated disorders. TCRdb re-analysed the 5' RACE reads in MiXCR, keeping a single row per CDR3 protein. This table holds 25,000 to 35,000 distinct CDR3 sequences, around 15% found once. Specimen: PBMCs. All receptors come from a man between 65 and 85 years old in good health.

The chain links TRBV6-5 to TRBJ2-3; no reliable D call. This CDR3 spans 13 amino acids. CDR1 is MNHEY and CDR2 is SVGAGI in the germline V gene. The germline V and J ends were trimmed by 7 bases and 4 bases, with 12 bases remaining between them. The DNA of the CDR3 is TGTGCCAGCAAAAGGGCTGGATCAGATACGCAGTATTTT. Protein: CASKRAGSDTQYF.

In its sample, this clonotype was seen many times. The CDR3 nucleotides read TGTGCCACCAGTGATTTGCAGGGACTCGGTAATGAGCAGTTCTTC. Translating it yields CATSDLQGLGNEQFF. This sequence joins TRBV24-1 and TRBJ2-1, with D perhaps TRBD2 (6 bases). Trimming pared 0 bases from V and 7 bases from J, leaving 12 bases between. Germline V CDR1 and CDR2: KGHDR, SFDVKD. CDR3 length equals 15 residues.

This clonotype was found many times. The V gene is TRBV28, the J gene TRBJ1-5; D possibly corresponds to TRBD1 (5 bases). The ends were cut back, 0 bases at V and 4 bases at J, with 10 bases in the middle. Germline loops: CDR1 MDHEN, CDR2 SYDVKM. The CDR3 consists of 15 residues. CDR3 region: CASSLWTGRNQPQHF. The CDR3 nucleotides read TGTGCCAGCAGTTTATGGACGGGACGTAATCAGCCCCAGCATTTT. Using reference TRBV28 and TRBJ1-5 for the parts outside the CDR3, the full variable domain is DVKVTQSSRYLVKRTGEKVFLECVQDMDHENMFWYRQDPGLGLRLIYFSYDVKMKEKGDIPEGYSVSREKKERFSLILESASTNQTSMYLCASSLWTGRNQPQHFGDGTRLSIL.

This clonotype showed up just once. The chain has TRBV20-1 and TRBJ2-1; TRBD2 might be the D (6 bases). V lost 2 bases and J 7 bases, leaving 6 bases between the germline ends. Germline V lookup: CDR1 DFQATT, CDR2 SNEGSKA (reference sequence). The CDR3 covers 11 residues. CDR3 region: CSARRGNEQFF. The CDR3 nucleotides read TGCAGTGCTAGACGGGGGAATGAGCAGTTCTTC.

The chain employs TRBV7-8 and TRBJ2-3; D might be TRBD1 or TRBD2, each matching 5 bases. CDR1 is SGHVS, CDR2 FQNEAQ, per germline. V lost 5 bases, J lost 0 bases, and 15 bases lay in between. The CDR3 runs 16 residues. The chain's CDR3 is CASSLIRDPSTDTQYF. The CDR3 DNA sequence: TGTGCCAGCAGCCTAATTCGGGACCCAAGCACAGATACGCAGTATTTT. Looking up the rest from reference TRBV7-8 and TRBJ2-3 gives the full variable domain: GAGVSQSPRYKVAKRGQDVALRCDPISGHVSLFWYQQALGQGPEFLTYFQNEAQLDKSGLPSDRFFAERPEGSVSTLKIQRTQQEDSAVYLCASSLIRDPSTDTQYFGPGTRLTVL.

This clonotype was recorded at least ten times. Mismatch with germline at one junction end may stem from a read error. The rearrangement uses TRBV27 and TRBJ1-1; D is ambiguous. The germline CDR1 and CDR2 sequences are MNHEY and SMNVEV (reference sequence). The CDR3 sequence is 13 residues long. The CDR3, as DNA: TGTGTCAGCATGAGCGACATGAACACTGAAGCTTTCTTT. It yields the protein CVSMSDMNTEAFF.

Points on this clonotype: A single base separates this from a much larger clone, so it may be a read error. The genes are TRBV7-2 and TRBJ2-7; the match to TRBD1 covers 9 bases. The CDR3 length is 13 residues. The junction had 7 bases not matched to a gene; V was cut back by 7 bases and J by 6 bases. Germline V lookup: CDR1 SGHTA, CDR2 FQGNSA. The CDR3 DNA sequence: TGTGCCAGCACCCCGGGACAGGGTTGCGAGCAGTACTTC. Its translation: CASTPGQGCEQYF.

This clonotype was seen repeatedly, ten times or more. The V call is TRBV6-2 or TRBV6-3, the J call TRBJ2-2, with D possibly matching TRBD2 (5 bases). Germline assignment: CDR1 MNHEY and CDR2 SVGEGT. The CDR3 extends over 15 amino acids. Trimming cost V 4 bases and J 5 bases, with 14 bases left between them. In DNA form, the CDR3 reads TGTGCCAGCAGTTCGAGAACGGGGAATACCGGGGAGCTGTTTTTT. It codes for CASSSRTGNTGELFF.

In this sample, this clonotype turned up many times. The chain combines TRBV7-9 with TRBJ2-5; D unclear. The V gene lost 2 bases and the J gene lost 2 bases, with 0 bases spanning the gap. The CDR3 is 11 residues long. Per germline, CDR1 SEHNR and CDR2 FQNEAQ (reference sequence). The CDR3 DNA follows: TGTGCCAGCAGCTTACAAGAGACCCAGTACTTC. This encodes CASSLQETQYF.

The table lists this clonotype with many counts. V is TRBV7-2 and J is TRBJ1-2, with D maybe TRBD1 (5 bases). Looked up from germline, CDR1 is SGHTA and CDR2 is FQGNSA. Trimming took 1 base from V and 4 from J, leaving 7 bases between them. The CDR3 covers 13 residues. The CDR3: CASSLGDVYGYTF. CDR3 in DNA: TGTGCCAGCAGCTTAGGGGACGTCTATGGCTACACCTTC.

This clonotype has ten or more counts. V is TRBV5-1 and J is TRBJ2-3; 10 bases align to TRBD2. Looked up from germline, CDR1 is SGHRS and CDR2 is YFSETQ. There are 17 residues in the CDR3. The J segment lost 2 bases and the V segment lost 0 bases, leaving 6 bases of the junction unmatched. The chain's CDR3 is CASSLGTTSGDTDTQYF. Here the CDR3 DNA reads TGCGCCAGCAGCTTGGGTACCACTAGCGGGGACACAGATACGCAGTATTTT.

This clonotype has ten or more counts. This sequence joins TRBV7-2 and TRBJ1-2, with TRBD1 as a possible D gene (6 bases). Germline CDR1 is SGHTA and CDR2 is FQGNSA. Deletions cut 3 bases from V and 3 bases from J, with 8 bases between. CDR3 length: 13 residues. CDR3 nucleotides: TGTGCCAGCAGCTTCCGACAGGACTATGGCTACACCTTC. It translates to CASSFRQDYGYTF.

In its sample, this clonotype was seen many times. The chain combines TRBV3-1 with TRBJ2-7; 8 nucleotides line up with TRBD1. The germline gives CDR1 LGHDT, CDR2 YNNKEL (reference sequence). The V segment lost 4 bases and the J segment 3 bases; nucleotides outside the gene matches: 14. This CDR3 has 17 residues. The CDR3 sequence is CASSPLFSPGQDYEQYF. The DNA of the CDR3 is TGTGCCAGCAGCCCCCTTTTTTCCCCGGGACAGGACTACGAGCAGTACTTC.

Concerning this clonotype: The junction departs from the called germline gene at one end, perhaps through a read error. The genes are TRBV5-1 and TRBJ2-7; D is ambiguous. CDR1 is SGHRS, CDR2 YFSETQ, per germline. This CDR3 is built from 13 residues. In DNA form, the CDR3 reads TGCACCAGCAGCTTTACAAATCCCTACGACCAGTACTTC. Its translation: CTSSFTNPYDQYF.

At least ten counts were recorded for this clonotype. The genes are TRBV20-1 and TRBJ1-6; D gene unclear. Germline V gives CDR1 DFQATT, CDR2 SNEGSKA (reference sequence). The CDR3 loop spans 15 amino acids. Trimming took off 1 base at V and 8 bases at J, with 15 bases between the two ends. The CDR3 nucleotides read TGCAGTGCTAGAGTGGGCAGTACGACTTATTCACCCCTCCACTTT. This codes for CSARVGSTTYSPLHF.

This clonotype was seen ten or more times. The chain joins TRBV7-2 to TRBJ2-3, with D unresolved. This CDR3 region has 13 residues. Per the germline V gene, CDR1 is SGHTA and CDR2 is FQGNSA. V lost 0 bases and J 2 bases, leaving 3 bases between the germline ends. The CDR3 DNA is TGTGCCAGCAGCTTAGCTCCCACAGATACGCAGTATTTT. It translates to CASSLAPTDTQYF.

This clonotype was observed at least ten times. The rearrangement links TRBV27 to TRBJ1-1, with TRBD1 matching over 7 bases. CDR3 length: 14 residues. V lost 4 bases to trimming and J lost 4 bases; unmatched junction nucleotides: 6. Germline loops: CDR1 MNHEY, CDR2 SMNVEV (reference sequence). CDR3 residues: CASSYRGGTTEAFF. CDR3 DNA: TGTGCCAGCAGTTACAGGGGAGGGACCACTGAAGCTTTCTTT.

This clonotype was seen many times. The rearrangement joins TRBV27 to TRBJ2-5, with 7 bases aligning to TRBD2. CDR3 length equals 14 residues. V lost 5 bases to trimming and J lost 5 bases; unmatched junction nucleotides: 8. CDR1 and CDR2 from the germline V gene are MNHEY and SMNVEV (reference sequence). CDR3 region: CASSPLASGETQYF. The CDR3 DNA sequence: TGTGCCAGCAGTCCACTAGCGAGTGGGGAGACCCAGTACTTC.

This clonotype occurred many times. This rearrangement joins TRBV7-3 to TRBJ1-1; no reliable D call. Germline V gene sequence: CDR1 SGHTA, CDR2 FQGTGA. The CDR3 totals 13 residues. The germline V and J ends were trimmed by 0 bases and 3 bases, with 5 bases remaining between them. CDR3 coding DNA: TGTGCCAGCAGCTTAACTGAAGACACTGAAGCTTTCTTT. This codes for CASSLTEDTEAFF.

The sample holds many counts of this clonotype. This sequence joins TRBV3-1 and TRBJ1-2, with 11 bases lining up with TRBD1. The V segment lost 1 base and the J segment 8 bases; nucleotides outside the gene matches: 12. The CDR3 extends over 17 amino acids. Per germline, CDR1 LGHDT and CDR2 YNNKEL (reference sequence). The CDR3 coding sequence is TGTGCCAGCAGCCAAGGGGGGGGACAGGGGGTCTTGTCCGGCTACACCTTC. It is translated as CASSQGGGQGVLSGYTF. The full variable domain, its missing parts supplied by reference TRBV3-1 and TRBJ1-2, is DTAVSQTPKYLVTQMGNDKSIKCEQNLGHDTMYWYKQDSKKFLKIMFSYNNKELIINETVPNRFSPKSPDKAHLNLHINSLELGDSAVYFCASSQGGGQGVLSGYTFGSGTRLTVV.

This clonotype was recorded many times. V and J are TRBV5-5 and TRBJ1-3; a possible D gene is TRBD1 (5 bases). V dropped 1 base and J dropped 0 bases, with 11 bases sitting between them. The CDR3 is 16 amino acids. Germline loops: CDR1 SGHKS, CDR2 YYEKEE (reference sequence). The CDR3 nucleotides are TGTGCCAGCAGCTTGACTCCGGGACGCTCTGGAAACACCATATATTTT. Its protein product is CASSLTPGRSGNTIYF.

The DNA of the CDR3 is TGTGCCAGCAGTTACTCGACGAGCGGGGATTCTAACTATGGCTACACCTTC. Protein product: CASSYSTSGDSNYGYTF. The chain combines TRBV6-5 with TRBJ1-2, with no clear D. CDR3 length: 17 residues. The ends were cut back, 0 bases at V and 0 bases at J, with 14 bases in the middle. Germline V gene sequence: CDR1 MNHEY, CDR2 SVGAGI.

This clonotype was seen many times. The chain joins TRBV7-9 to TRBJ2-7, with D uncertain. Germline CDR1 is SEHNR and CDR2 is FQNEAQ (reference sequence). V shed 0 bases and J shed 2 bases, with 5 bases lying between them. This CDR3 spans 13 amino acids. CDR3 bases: TGTGCCAGCAGCTTAGCCAGCCCCTACGAGCAGTACTTC. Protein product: CASSLASPYEQYF.

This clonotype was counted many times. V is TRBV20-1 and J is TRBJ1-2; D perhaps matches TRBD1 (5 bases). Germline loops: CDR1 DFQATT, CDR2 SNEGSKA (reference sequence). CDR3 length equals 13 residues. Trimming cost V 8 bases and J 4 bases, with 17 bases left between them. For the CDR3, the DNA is TGCAGTACCCGGGCAGGGTCTGCCTATGGCTACACCTTC. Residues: CSTRAGSAYGYTF.

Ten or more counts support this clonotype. In DNA form, the CDR3 reads TGTGCCAGCAGCCTGGGGAGGGGCCGGGACATTGAGCAGTTCTTC. Translation: CASSLGRGRDIEQFF. The genes are TRBV7-2 and TRBJ2-1, with D possibly matching TRBD2 (7 bases). This CDR3 is 15 amino acids long. V was cut by 5 bases and J by 9 bases, with 20 bases left in between. The germline gives CDR1 SGHTA, CDR2 FQGNSA. Full variable domain (remainder filled in from reference TRBV7-2 and TRBJ2-1): GAGVSQSPSNKVTEKGKDVELRCDPISGHTALYWYRQSLGQGLEFLIYFQGNSAPDKSGLPSDRFSAERTGGSVSTLTIQRTQQEDSAVYLCASSLGRGRDIEQFFGPGTRLTVL.